Presented here are 25 T cell receptor beta chains from one specimen sequenced in a study of T cell repertoires in cytomegalovirus infection (dated by TCRdb to between 2018 and 2020). Their target antigens are unknown. In the paper's terms, the treatment or condition label means: in vitro stimulation with specific CMV peptide epitopes to enrich CMV-specific T cells. Sequencer: Illumina HiSeq 1500. In TCRdb, the public reads were trimmed at Q25 with fastp and aligned with MiXCR, with productive beta chains retained. Each entry is one CDR3 protein sequence, shown with its most common DNA and genes. This sample is represented by 830,000 or so distinct CDR3 sequences; 30% to 35% of them were singletons. The leading ten clones occupy 9.5% to 15% of the sample. The sequenced sample was cultured CD8+ T cells from PBMCs, obtained from culture after CMV antigen stimulation. The receptors shown here come from a human donor in good health (CMV status not recorded). Some clones in this sample may be carry-over from other donors' samples.

This clonotype showed up just a few times. J is TRBJ1-2 and V is TRBV19, with D perhaps matching TRBD1 (6 bases). The V gene lost 5 bases and the J gene lost 0 bases, with 13 bases spanning the gap. This CDR3 is built from 15 residues. Germline V lookup: CDR1 LNHDA, CDR2 SQIVND (reference sequence). Here the CDR3 reads CASSGQLHSNYGYTF. DNA of the CDR3: TGTGCCAGTAGTGGACAGCTGCATTCTAACTATGGCTACACCTTC.

V and J are TRBV20-1 and TRBJ2-7; the D gene could be TRBD1 or TRBD2 (5 bases each). The V gene's germline CDR1 is DFQATT and CDR2 SNEGSKA (reference sequence). V lost 0 bases and J 0 bases, leaving 15 bases between the germline ends. The CDR3 loop spans 16 amino acids. DNA for the CDR3: TGCAGTGCTAGAGATTACCGGGACGGAAGCTCCTACGAGCAGTACTTC. It codes for CSARDYRDGSSYEQYF.

This chain connects TRBV28 to TRBJ1-2; 11 bases line up with TRBD1. The CDR3 length is 16 residues. The junction had 13 bases not matched to a gene; V was cut back by 6 bases and J by 7 bases. CDR1 is MDHEN and CDR2 is SYDVKM in the germline V gene. This CDR3 reads CASRADWTGGASGYTF. In DNA, the CDR3 is TGTGCCAGCAGGGCGGACTGGACAGGGGGCGCCTCTGGCTACACCTTC.

The chain carries TRBV5-1 and TRBJ1-1; D is uncertain. Trimming removed 2 bases from V and 1 base from J, with 12 bases in between. The CDR3 totals 15 residues. Germline-derived CDR1 and CDR2 are SGHRS and YFSETQ. The DNA of the CDR3 is TGCGCCAGCAGCTTAAGTGACGCAGGGAACACTGAAGCTTTCTTT. This translates into CASSLSDAGNTEAFF.

This clonotype was seen a few times. The V call is TRBV5-1, the J call TRBJ2-7, with 12 bases aligning to TRBD2. CDR3 length: 15 amino acids. Trimming took 1 base from V and 3 from J; bases not matched to a gene: 2. Germline V gene data show CDR1 as SGHRS and CDR2 as YFSETQ. The CDR3 bases are TGCGCCAGCAGCTTGTGGACTAGCGGGGACTACGAGCAGTACGTC. The encoded protein is CASSLWTSGDYEQYV.

This clonotype was seen a few times. This chain links TRBV5-1 with TRBJ2-1; the D gene is possibly TRBD1 (5 bases). V lost 6 bases and J 4 bases, leaving 20 bases between the germline ends. Per germline, CDR1 SGHRS and CDR2 YFSETQ. The CDR3 runs to 16 residues. The CDR3: CASKFSLRVPYNEQFF. The CDR3 DNA reads as TGCGCCAGCAAATTTTCCCTCAGGGTACCTTACAATGAGCAGTTCTTC. The entire variable domain, with the rest obtained from reference TRBV5-1 and TRBJ2-1, is as follows: KAGVTQTPRYLIKTRGQQVTLSCSPISGHRSVSWYQQTPGQGLQFLFEYFSETQRNKGNFPGRFSGRQFSNSRSEMNVSTLELGDSALYLCASKFSLRVPYNEQFFGPGTRLTVL.

This clonotype was observed at least ten times. V usage is TRBV12-3 or TRBV12-4 and J usage is TRBJ2-7; D is uncertain. The CDR3 consists of 14 residues. V gave up 1 base and J gave up 7 bases, with 14 bases separating them. The CDR3 protein is CASSLGFWTMEQYF. The CDR3, as DNA: TGTGCCAGCAGTTTAGGTTTTTGGACCATGGAGCAGTACTTC.

This clonotype was picked up a small number of times. CDR3 in amino acids: CASSQGGAREAFF. As DNA, the CDR3 is TGTGCCAGCAGCCAAGGTGGGGCCCGTGAAGCTTTCTTT. The gene calls are TRBV4-2 and TRBJ1-1, with a tentative D call TRBD1 (5 bases). Germline values: CDR1 LGHNA, CDR2 YNFKEQ. The V end was cut by 1 base, the J end by 7 bases, with 10 bases between. This CDR3 has 13 amino acids.

This clonotype was found a few times. V usage is TRBV13 and J usage is TRBJ2-7; 11 bases map to TRBD1. The germline CDR1 and CDR2 sequences are PRHDT and FYEKMQ (reference sequence). The CDR3 runs 14 residues. Trimming at V came to 4 bases and at J to 7 bases, leaving 6 bases not matched to a gene. Written as DNA, the CDR3 is TGTGCCAGCAGCTCCGGACAGGGGGCTCGGGAGCAGTACGTC. Its translation is CASSSGQGAREQYV.

The chain employs TRBV6-2 or TRBV6-3 and TRBJ1-5, with D perhaps matching TRBD1 (5 bases). V was clipped by 8 bases and J by 1 base, with 15 bases between them. The CDR3 length is 15 residues. Germline V CDR1 and CDR2: MNHEY, SVGEGT. CDR3 region: CASRLGGKSNQPQHF. CDR3 in DNA: TGTGCCAGCCGTCTCGGGGGTAAGAGCAATCAGCCCCAGCATTTT.

V gene TRBV4-1 combines with J gene TRBJ2-7, with 12 bases matching TRBD2. The junction had 6 bases not matched to a gene; V was cut back by 0 bases and J by 0 bases. Looked up from germline, CDR1 is MGHRA and CDR2 is YSYEKL. The CDR3 is 18 amino acids. The CDR3 bases are TGCGCCAGCAGCCAAGACCCACTAGCGGGGGGTTACTCCTACGAGCAGTACTTC. Its translation is CASSQDPLAGGYSYEQYF.

Points on this clonotype: The CDR3 does not close with the conserved phenylalanine or tryptophan, likely indicating a read error. It is unclear where the CDR3 begins or ends on the DNA, so no DNA is shown, and the CDR3 is as TCRdb lists it. The chain carries TRBV11-3 and TRBJ1-2; whether TRBD1, the table's D call, matches the DNA was not checked. The CDR3 numbers 13 amino acids, ends counted. Germline CDR1 is SGHNT and CDR2 is YENEEA. CDR3 protein: CASSLDSRDRPFR.

This chain joins TRBV4-3 and TRBJ2-1; D call uncertain. V dropped 3 bases and J dropped 5 bases, with 8 bases sitting between them. The CDR3 has 13 residues. CDR1 and CDR2 (germline): LGHNA, YSLEER. In DNA form, the CDR3 reads TGCGCCAGCAGCCATGGGCGCAACAATGAGCAGTTCTTC. It encodes CASSHGRNNEQFF.

This clonotype was detected a few times. The chain is built from TRBV19 and TRBJ1-6; a weak D match, TRBD1 (6 bases). Germline lookup yields CDR1 LNHDA and CDR2 SQIVND (reference sequence). The germline V and J ends were trimmed by 3 bases and 11 bases, with 14 bases remaining between them. This CDR3 region has 14 residues. CDR3 protein: CASSMIFAGAPLHF. In nucleotides, the CDR3 is TGTGCCAGTAGTATGATCTTCGCAGGGGCACCCCTCCACTTT. The full variable domain, with the rest looked up from reference TRBV19 and TRBJ1-6, is DGGITQSPKYLFRKEGQNVTLSCEQNLNHDAMYWYRQDPGQGLRLIYYSQIVNDFQKGDIAEGYSVSREKKESFPLTVTSAQKNPTAFYLCASSMIFAGAPLHFGNGTRLTVT.

This rearrangement joins TRBV5-1 to TRBJ1-1; 7 bases map to TRBD1. There are 16 residues in the CDR3. With 6 bases clipped from V and 3 bases from J, the junction kept 14 bases outside the gene matches. In germline, CDR1 is SGHRS, CDR2 YFSETQ. CDR3 nucleotide sequence: TGCGCCAGCAACCCCATGGGAGACAGGGCTGACACTGAAGCTTTCTTT. This sequence encodes CASNPMGDRADTEAFF.

This clonotype was seen repeatedly, ten times or more. J is TRBJ2-2 and V is TRBV7-6, with D possibly being TRBD1 or TRBD2 (5 bases each). CDR1 and CDR2 from the germline V gene are SGHVS and FNYEAQ. The CDR3 is 16 residues long. Trimming shortened V by 4 bases and J by 0 bases, and 12 bases separated the two germline ends. CDR3: CASSYGTVPNTGELFF. The CDR3 DNA sequence: TGTGCCAGCAGCTACGGGACGGTCCCGAACACCGGGGAGCTGTTTTTT.

This rearrangement joins TRBV19 to TRBJ2-5; D might be TRBD2 (6 bases). V shed 4 bases and J shed 7 bases, with 13 bases lying between them. The CDR3 loop spans 13 amino acids. Germline CDR1 and CDR2: LNHDA and SQIVND (reference sequence). DNA for the CDR3: TGTGCCAGTAGTACACCACCAGCGGGGACCCAGTACTTC. It codes for CASSTPPAGTQYF.

In its sample, this clonotype was seen once. CDR3 sequence: CASSGVSGQPQHF. The CDR3, as DNA: TGTGCCAGCAGCGGCGTGTCGGGTCAGCCCCAGCATTTT. V and J are TRBV27 and TRBJ1-5, with unresolved D. This CDR3 has 13 amino acids. The germline V gene encodes CDR1 MNHEY and CDR2 SMNVEV (reference sequence). The V end was cut by 6 bases, the J end by 6 bases, with 12 bases between.

Regarding this clonotype: It may be a read error: a sequence one base away is much more abundant. The chain employs TRBV7-2 and TRBJ2-2; D is undetermined. The CDR3 sequence is 12 residues long. CDR1 and CDR2 (germline): SGHTA, FQGNSA. Trimming left V 3 bases short and J 10 bases short, with 9 bases between. The CDR3 is CASSFLAEELFF. The DNA for the CDR3 is TGTGCCAGCAGCTTCTTAGCCGAGGAGCTGTTTTTT.

The chain links TRBV4-2 to TRBJ1-1; 7 bases agree with TRBD1. J gave up 9 bases and V 3 bases, and 7 bases lay outside the gene matches. This CDR3 is 13 amino acids long. Germline CDR1 and CDR2: LGHNA and YNFKEQ. This chain's CDR3 is CASSQARDSKAFF. CDR3 DNA: TGTGCCAGCAGCCAGGCCCGGGACAGCAAAGCTTTCTTT.

This clonotype appeared a few times. The chain combines TRBV18 with TRBJ2-3, with 7 bases matching TRBD1. V lost 6 bases to trimming and J lost 2 bases; unmatched junction nucleotides: 11. Germline CDR1 KGHSH, CDR2 LQKENI. The CDR3 covers 16 residues. The CDR3 loop is CASSSPGQSHTDTQYF. In DNA form, the CDR3 reads TGTGCCAGCTCTTCTCCGGGACAGAGTCACACAGATACGCAGTATTTT.

The chain uses TRBV12-3 or TRBV12-4 and TRBJ1-2; D not resolved. The CDR3 contains 12 residues. The V end lost 7 bases, the J end lost 8 bases, and 14 bases lay between the germline ends. CDR3 DNA sequence: TGTGCCAGCACTCCGTCCGGGAACGGCTACACCTTC. Its protein product is CASTPSGNGYTF.

V and J are TRBV4-1 and TRBJ1-5; no definite D call. V lost 3 bases, J lost 4 bases, and 16 bases lay in between. Germline CDR1 reads MGHRA; CDR2 reads YSYEKL. This CDR3 is 16 amino acids long. The CDR3 nucleotides read TGCGCCAGCAGCCAGTCGGGAGTGCGCGAAAATCAGCCCCAGCATTTT. Translation gives CASSQSGVRENQPQHF.

This sequence joins TRBV7-6 and TRBJ2-5; D might be TRBD1 or TRBD2, each matching 5 bases. The germline V and J ends were trimmed by 5 bases and 3 bases, with 16 bases remaining between them. Germline loops: CDR1 SGHVS, CDR2 FNYEAQ. This CDR3 is built from 15 residues. As DNA, the CDR3 is TGTGCCAGCAGCCTAAGGGACGGCCCAGAAGAGACCCAGTACTTC. Residues: CASSLRDGPEETQYF.

The genes are TRBV14 and TRBJ2-5, with D hard to call. Germline-derived CDR1 and CDR2 are SGHDN and FVKESK. V was shortened by 5 bases and J by 5 bases, with 15 bases between the two germline ends. CDR3 length equals 14 residues. The CDR3 is CASSRATRAETQYF. In nucleotides, the CDR3 is TGTGCCAGCAGCAGGGCCACCCGGGCGGAGACCCAGTACTTC. Filled out from reference TRBV14 and TRBJ2-5, the complete variable domain reads EAGVTQFPSHSVIEKGQTVTLRCDPISGHDNLYWYRRVMGKEIKFLLHFVKESKQDESGMPNNRFLAERTGGTYSTLKVQPAELEDSGVYFCASSRATRAETQYFGPGTRLLVL.